Listed below are T cell receptor beta chains from one sample, sequenced in a study of cytomegalovirus exposure and HLA in healthy donors. TCRdb keeps only in-frame clones here, not all; method: immunoSEQ multiplex PCR. This sample has over 100,000 clones, with 77% found just once. The sample was PBMCs. These receptors came from a man aged 35 to 55 in good health and CMV-seropositive. Each CDR3 is given with its conserved first and last residue.

15 TRBJ1-2 TRBV5-1 CASSLPGLQNYGYTF
15 TRBJ1-5 TRBV18 CASSPGQHSNQPQHF
14 TRBJ2-3 TRBV5-4 CASSFGTSGDTQYF
16 TRBJ1-2 TRBV7-9 CASSPAAGQGNYGYTF
17 TRBJ1-6 TRBV19 CASSLLQGGQATSPLHF
15 TRBJ2-7 TRBV9 CASSVTTGPKDEQYF
17 TRBJ1-2 TRBV5-6 CASSLDSRGHPNYGYTF
13 TRBJ2-3 TRBV6-4 CASSRGSTDTQYF
14 TRBJ2-1 TRBV11-3 CASSPDSTHNEQFF
16 TRBJ2-3 TRBV4-3 CASSQGTTRRTDTQYF
15 TRBJ2-1 TRBV5-4 CASSFRDKSHNEQFF
16 TRBJ2-1 TRBV5-1 CASSLGLRPLYNEQFF
14 TRBJ2-7 TRBV25-1 CASRQGTSSYEQYF
15 TRBJ2-3 TRBV11-1 CASGGLAGSTDTQYF
13 TRBJ2-7 TRBV27 CASSLSQTYEQYF
15 TRBJ2-7 TRBV5-4 CASNGPDRGLYEQYF
14 TRBJ2-7 TRBV11-2 CASSFVDRVHEQYF
15 TRBJ2-2 TRBV7-2 CASSPSGVNTGELFF
12 TRBJ2-1 TRBV6-1 CASSSSEGEQFF
15 TRBJ1-6 TRBV10-3 CAISAGTGGNSPLHF
15 TRBJ2-1 TRBV6-1 CASSLPGTGNNEQFF
12 TRBJ1-6 TRBV27 CASSWPNSPLHF
14 TRBJ2-5 TRBV7-9 CASSLSQGAETQYF
16 TRBJ1-5 TRBV19 CASIRGQPDSNQPQHF
13 TRBJ2-7 TRBV12-5 CASAPSTSYEQYF
15 TRBJ1-4 TRBV5-1 CASSLAGTSNEKLFF
15 TRBJ2-1 TRBV9 CASSLGTHSYNEQFF
16 TRBJ2-7 TRBV4-3 CASSQDSGRGSYEQYF
14 TRBJ1-4 TRBV28 CASSLRAGDEKLFF
14 TRBJ2-7 TRBV2 CASTRRPGQGPQYF
14 TRBJ2-1 TRBV28 CAGSGVGSYNEQFF
13 TRBJ1-1 TRBV2 CATPGGAVTEAFF
13 TRBJ2-2 TRBV11-2 CASSLTNTGELFF
14 TRBJ1-6 TRBV6-1 CASIEGAYNSPLHF
13 TRBJ2-4 TRBV19 CASSQTERDIQYF
13 TRBJ2-5 TRBV2 CASKQGAEETQYF
14 TRBJ1-6 TRBV27 CASSREPYNSPLHF
14 TRBJ1-1 TRBV27 CASSFRDKAPEAFF
15 TRBJ2-2 TRBV9 CASKTDSGGTGELFF
14 TRBJ1-2 TRBV5-4 CASSLVTPNYGYTF
11 TRBJ2-7 TRBV20-1 CSATGAYEQYF
15 TRBJ2-7 TRBV10-3 CAISAREESAYEQYF
13 TRBJ1-1 TRBV30 CAWAGGWGTEAFF
14 TRBJ1-6 TRBV18 CASSQDRVQSPLHF
17 TRBJ2-5 TRBV28 CASSLGLAGRYQETQYF
14 TRBJ1-6 TRBV14 CASSQLPGDSPLHF
15 TRBJ1-3 TRBV27 CASRRTGALGNTIYF
16 TRBJ2-7 TRBV7-9 CASSSAAGRVSYEQYF
14 TRBJ1-2 TRBV6-5 CASSYSREYDGYTF
16 TRBJ1-1 TRBV27 CASSSRQDEFLTEAFF
13 TRBJ1-6 TRBV29-1 CSTRQGQNSPLHF
14 TRBJ2-7 TRBV6-5 CASSYGTGFYEQYF
16 TRBJ2-2 TRBV27 CASRFGQSSGTGELFF
15 TRBJ2-3 TRBV5-1 CASSLADGVTDTQYF